One and the same sample provided the 3 T cell receptor beta chains below, sequenced in a study of OX40 agonist ivuxolimab in advanced cancers. The repertoire was sequenced with immunoSEQ multiplex PCR; TCRdb's copy has only in-frame clones and lacks some. The profile shows around 76,000 clones, roughly 85% of them singletons. Sequenced material: CD4+ or CD8+ T cells sorted from blood, taken in a trial of the OX40 agonist ivuxolimab. These receptors were collected from an adult with an advanced solid tumor such as melanoma, head and neck, liver or kidney cancer.

A word on this clone: At one end, the junction sequence differs from germline, possibly due to a read error. The chain combines TRBV7-7 with TRBJ2-3; D might be TRBD2 (5 bases). The CDR3 has 13 amino acids. The germline V gene has CDR1 SSHAT and CDR2 FNYEAQ (reference sequence). The CDR3 nucleotides read TGTGCTAGCAGCTTAGGACTCCAAGATACGCAGTATTTT. Encoded protein: CASSLGLQDTQYF.

The chain employs TRBV5-8 and TRBJ2-3, with no clear D. The CDR3 extends over 15 amino acids. Trimming shortened V by 0 bases and J by 2 bases, and 10 bases separated the two germline ends. CDR1 and CDR2 from the germline V gene are SGHTS and YDEGEE. CDR3 protein: CASSLGPASTDTQYF. CDR3 DNA: TGTGCCAGCAGCTTGGGACCGGCGTCCACAGATACGCAGTATTTT. The full variable domain, completed using reference TRBV5-8 and TRBJ2-3, is EAGVTQSPTHLIKTRGQQATLRCSPISGHTSVYWYQQALGLGLQFLLWYDEGEERNRGNFPPRFSGRQFPNYSSELNVNALELEDSALYLCASSLGPASTDTQYFGPGTRLTVL.

The V call is TRBV6-1, the J call TRBJ1-5; D ambiguous. Germline CDR1 reads MNHNS; CDR2 reads SASEGT. The CDR3 contains 14 residues. V was shortened by 6 bases and J by 8 bases, with 17 bases between the two germline ends. In DNA, the CDR3 is TGTGCCAGCAGGGGTTCGGCGTTTCTCGAGCCCCAGCATTTT. Translating it yields CASRGSAFLEPQHF.